Reported below is one T cell receptor (beta chain). The antigen is unknown. This record comes from a study of CD8 T cells in ankylosing spondylitis. V was pared by 8 bases and J by 2 bases, with 1 base between. The CDR3 extends over 9 amino acids. Germline values: CDR1 DFQATT, CDR2 SNEGSKA (reference sequence). The TCR beta libraries were generated through quantitative 5'-RACE incorporating molecular barcodes. TCRdb re-called the 5' RACE reads through MiXCR, storing one row per CDR3 protein. The table lists 200,000 or so distinct CDR3 sequences, 18% of them singletons. Study results and limitations: Clones linked to disease, bearing a CD8+ phenotype, were relatively rare in peripheral blood. Within ankylosing spondylitis blood, a TCR beta motif made up of several highly homologous variants appeared to be characteristic. From matched ankylosing spondylitis synovial fluid, disease-linked clones were reportedly recovered at significantly enriched levels.

This receptor was identified in a male donor aged 5-29 years with ankylosing spondylitis or in good health (not recorded which). The V call is TRBV20-1, the J call TRBJ2-1; D uncertain. The sequencing sample was made of blood, either unsorted or a sorted T cell fraction (not recorded which). CDR3 sequence: CSPYNEQFF. CDR3 DNA sequence: TGCAGTCCCTACAATGAGCAGTTCTTC.